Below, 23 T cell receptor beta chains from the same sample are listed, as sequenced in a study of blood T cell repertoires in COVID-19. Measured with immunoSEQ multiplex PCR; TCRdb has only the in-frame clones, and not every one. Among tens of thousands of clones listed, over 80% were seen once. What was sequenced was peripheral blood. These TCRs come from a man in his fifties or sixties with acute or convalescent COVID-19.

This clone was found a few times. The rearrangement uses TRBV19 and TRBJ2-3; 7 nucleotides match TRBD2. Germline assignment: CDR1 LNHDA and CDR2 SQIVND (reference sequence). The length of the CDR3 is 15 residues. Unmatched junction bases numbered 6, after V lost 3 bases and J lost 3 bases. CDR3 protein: CASSITGGYTDTQYF. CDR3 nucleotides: TGTGCCAGTAGTATCACGGGAGGATATACAGATACGCAGTATTTT.

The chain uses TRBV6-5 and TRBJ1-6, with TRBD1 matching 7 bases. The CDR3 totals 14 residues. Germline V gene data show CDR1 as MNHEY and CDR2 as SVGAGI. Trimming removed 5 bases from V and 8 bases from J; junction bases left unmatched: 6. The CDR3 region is CASSPQGSDSPLHF. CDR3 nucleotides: TGTGCCAGCAGTCCACAGGGGTCCGATTCACCCCTCCACTTT.

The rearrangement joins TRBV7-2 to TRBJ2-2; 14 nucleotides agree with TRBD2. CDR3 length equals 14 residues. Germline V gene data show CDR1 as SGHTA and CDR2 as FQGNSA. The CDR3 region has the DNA TGTGCTCAACGGACTAGCGGGAGGACGGGGGAGCTGTTTTTT. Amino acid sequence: CAQRTSGRTGELFF.

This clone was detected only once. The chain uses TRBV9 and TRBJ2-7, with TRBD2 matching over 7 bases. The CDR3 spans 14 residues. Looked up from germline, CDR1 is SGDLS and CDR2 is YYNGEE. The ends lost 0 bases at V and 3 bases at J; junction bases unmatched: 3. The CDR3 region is CASSVAGGFYEQYF. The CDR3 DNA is TGTGCCAGCAGCGTAGCGGGGGGTTTCTACGAGCAGTACTTC.

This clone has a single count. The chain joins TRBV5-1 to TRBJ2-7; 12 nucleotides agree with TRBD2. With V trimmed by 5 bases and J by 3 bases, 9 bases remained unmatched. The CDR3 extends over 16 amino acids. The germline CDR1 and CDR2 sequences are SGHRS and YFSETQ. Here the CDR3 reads CASSPGLAGYNYEQYF. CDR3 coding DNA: TGCGCCAGCAGTCCCGGACTAGCGGGGTATAACTACGAGCAGTACTTC.

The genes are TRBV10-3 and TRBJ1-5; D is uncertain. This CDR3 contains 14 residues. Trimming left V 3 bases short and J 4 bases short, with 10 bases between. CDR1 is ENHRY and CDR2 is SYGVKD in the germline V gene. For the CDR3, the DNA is TGTGCCATCAGTGAACCGGGGATAAATCAGCCCCAGCATTTT. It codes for CAISEPGINQPQHF.

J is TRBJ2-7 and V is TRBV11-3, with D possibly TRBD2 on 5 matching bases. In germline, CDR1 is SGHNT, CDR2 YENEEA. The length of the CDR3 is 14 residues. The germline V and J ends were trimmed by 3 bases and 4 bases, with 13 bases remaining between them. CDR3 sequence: CASSFHGDNYEQYF. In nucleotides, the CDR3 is TGTGCCAGCAGCTTTCACGGGGATAATTACGAGCAGTACTTC.

CDR3 DNA: TGTGCCAGCAGCTTAGTCGAGGGACAAAACTATGGCTACACCTTC. It encodes CASSLVEGQNYGYTF. The chain employs TRBV11-2 and TRBJ1-2; TRBD1 is a possible D gene (6 bases). Per the germline V gene, CDR1 is SGHAT and CDR2 is FQNNGV. This CDR3 is 15 amino acids long. V dropped 1 base and J dropped 2 bases, with 11 bases sitting between them.

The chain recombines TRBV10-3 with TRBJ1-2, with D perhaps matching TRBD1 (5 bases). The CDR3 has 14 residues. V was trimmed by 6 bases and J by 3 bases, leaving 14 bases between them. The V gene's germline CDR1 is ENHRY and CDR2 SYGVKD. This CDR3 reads CAIRSDGGDYGYTF. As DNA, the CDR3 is TGTGCCATCAGGTCGGACGGGGGGGACTATGGCTACACCTTC.

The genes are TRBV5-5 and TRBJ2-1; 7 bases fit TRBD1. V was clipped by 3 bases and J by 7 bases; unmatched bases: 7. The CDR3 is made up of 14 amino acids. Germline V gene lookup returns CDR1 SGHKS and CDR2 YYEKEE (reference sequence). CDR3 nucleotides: TGTGCCAGCAGCTGGACAGGCCGCACGAATGAGCAGTTCTTC. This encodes CASSWTGRTNEQFF.

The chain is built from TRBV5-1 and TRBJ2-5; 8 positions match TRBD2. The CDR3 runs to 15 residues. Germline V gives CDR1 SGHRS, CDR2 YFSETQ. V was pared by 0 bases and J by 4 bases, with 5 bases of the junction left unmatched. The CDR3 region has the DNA TGCGCCAGCAGCTTGGCCGCTAGCGGGTTAGAGACCCAGTACTTC. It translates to CASSLAASGLETQYF.

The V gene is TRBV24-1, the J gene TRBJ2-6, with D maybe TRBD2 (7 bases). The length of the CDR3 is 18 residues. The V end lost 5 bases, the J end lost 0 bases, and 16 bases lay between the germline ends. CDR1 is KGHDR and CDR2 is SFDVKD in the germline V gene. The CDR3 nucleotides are TGTGCCACCAGTGTGGGGGGGGGCAGTTACTCTGGGGCCAACGTCCTGACTTTC. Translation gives CATSVGGGSYSGANVLTF.

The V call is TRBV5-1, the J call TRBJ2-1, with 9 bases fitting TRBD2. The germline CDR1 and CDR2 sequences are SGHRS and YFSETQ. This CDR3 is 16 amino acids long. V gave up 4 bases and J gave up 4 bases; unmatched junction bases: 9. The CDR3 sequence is CASSVMAGGRYNEQFF. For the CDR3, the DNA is TGCGCCAGCAGCGTCATGGCGGGAGGGAGGTACAATGAGCAGTTCTTC.

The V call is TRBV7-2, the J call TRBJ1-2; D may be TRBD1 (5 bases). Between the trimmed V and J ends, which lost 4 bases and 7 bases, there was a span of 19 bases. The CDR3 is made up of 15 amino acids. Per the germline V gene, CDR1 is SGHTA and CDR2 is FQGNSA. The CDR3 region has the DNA TGTGCCAGCAGCTCAGGACATACTATAACTGGTGGCTACACCTTC. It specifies CASSSGHTITGGYTF.

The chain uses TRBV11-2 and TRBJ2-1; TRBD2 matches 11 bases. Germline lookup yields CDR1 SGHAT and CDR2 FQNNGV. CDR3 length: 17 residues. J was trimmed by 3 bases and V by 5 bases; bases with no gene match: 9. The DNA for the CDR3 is TGTGCCAGCAGCCCCACAACCGGGACTAGCGGCTACAATGAGCAGTTCTTC. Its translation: CASSPTTGTSGYNEQFF.

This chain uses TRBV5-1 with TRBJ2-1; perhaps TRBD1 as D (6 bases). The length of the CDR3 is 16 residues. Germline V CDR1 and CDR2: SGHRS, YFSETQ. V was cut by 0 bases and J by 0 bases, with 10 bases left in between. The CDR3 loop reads CASSLEGDSSYNEQFF. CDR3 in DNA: TGCGCCAGCAGCTTGGAGGGGGATAGCTCCTACAATGAGCAGTTCTTC.

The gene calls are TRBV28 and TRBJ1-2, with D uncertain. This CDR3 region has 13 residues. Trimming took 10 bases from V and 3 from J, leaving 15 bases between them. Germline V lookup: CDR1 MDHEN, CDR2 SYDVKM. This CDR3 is CAIAIGGHYGYTF. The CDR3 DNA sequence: TGTGCCATTGCTATCGGAGGGCACTATGGCTACACCTTC.

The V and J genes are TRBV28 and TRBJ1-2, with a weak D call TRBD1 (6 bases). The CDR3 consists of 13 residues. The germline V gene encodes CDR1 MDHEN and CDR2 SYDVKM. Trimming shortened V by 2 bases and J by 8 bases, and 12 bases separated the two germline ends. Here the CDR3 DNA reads TGTGCCAGCAGTTTAGAGCGGGGGCGAGGCTACACCTTC. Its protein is CASSLERGRGYTF.

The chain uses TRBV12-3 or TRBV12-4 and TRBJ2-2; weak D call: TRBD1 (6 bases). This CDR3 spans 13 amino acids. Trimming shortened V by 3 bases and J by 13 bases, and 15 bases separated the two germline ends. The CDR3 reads CASSFTGNHGLFF. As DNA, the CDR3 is TGTGCCAGCAGTTTCACAGGGAACCATGGGCTGTTTTTT.

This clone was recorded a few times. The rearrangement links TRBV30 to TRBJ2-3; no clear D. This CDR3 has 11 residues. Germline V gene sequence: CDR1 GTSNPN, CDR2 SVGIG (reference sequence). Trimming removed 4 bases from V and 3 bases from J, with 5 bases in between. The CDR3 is CAWTQTDTQYF. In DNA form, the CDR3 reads TGTGCCTGGACCCAAACAGATACGCAGTATTTT. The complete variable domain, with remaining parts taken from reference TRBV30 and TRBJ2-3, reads SQTIHQWPATLVQPVGSPLSLECTVEGTSNPNLYWYRQAAGRGLQLLFYSVGIGQISSEVPQNLSASRPQDRQFILSSKKLLLSDSGFYLCAWTQTDTQYFGPGTRLTVL.

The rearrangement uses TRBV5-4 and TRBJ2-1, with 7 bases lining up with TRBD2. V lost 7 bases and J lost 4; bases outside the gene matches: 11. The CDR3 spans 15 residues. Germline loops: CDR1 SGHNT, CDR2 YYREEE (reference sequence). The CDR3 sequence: CASSTSSGLYNEQFF. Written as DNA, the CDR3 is TGTGCCAGCTCGACGTCTAGCGGACTTTACAATGAGCAGTTCTTC.

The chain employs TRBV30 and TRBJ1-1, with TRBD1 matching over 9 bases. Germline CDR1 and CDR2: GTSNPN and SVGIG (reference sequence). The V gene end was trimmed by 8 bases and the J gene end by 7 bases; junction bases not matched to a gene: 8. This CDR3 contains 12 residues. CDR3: CARDREYGEAFF. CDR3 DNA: TGTGCCAGGGACAGGGAGTATGGTGAAGCTTTCTTT.

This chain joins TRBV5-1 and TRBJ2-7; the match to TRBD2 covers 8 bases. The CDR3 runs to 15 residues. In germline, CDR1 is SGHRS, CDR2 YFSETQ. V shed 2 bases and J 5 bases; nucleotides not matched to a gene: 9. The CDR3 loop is CASSLTTSGPHEQYF. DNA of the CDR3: TGCGCCAGCAGCTTAACCACTAGCGGCCCACACGAGCAGTACTTC.